The clone carrying this T cell receptor beta chain was seen more than once but under ten times. These data come from a study of T-cell memory formation after mild COVID-19. The CDR3 covers 15 residues. J lost 6 bases, V lost 2 bases, and 8 bases had no gene match. CDR1 is MNHEY, CDR2 SVGEGT, per germline. A single record per CDR3 protein comes from TCRdb applying MiXCR to the 5' RACE reads. The sample yields around 250,000 distinct CDR3 sequences, roughly a tenth seen once. This sequence originates from a man aged 18 to 35 who had mild COVID-19 (a few samples of this study predate the infection). Cell type and time point are not known. This chain joins TRBV6-2 or TRBV6-3 and TRBJ1-2; 8 nucleotides match TRBD1. Sequencing was done on a sample of PBMCs or a T cell subset sorted from them (not recorded which). CDR3 loop: CASSYLGQGPDGYTF. CDR3 DNA sequence: TGTGCCAGCAGTTACCTCGGACAGGGACCAGATGGCTACACCTTC.